Listed below are T cell receptor beta chains from one sample, sequenced in a study of blood T cell repertoires in COVID-19. Using immunoSEQ multiplex PCR, the repertoire was profiled, and TCRdb retains in-frame clones only, with some absent. The sample yields 150,000 to 200,000 clones, around four fifths seen once. The specimen was peripheral blood. All receptors come from a woman aged 70-85 years who had recovered from COVID-19. CDR3s include the opening cysteine and the closing phenylalanine or tryptophan. The order of the fields is V gene, J gene, clone size, D gene, CDR3 DNA, CDR3 protein. A D gene is named only where the DNA matches it firmly. Rows give clone size only sometimes, using once, few, many, or a class for an expanded clone.

>TRBV5-1|TRBJ1-2|NA|TRBD1
TGCGCCAGCAGCGAGGGACAGGGTTTTGACTATGGCTACACCTTC
CASSEGQGFDYGYTF
>TRBV19|TRBJ2-1|few|NA
TGTGCCAGCAGGCGCACTCATGAGCAGTTCTTC
CASRRTHEQFF
>TRBV7-3|TRBJ1-1|NA|NA
TGTGCCAGCAGTGGGAGAGGGAACACTGAAGCTTTCTTT
CASSGRGNTEAFF
>TRBV19|TRBJ1-6|NA|NA
TGTGCCAGTAGTGAGGGTCAAAATTCACCCCTCCACTTT
CASSEGQNSPLHF
>TRBV15|TRBJ2-7|NA|TRBD1
TGTGCCACCAGCAGAGGGGGACAGGGGGCCTACGAGCAGTACTTC
CATSRGGQGAYEQYF
>TRBV2|TRBJ1-2|NA|TRBD1
TGTGCCAGCAGGAAGGGGACAGAGGGCTACACCTTC
CASRKGTEGYTF
>TRBV6-1|TRBJ2-1|NA|NA
TGTGCCAGCAGTGAAAGTGAGGCGGCATCGGGGAATGAGCAGTTCTTC
CASSESEAASGNEQFF
>TRBV20-1|TRBJ2-5|NA|NA
TGCAGTGCTCCGTCCCTTGAGACCCAGTACTTC
CSAPSLETQYF
>TRBV9|TRBJ2-1|NA|NA
TGTGCCAGCAGCCCCCGTCTAGCCGGAGGGGGCAAAAATGAGCAGTTCTTC
CASSPRLAGGGKNEQFF
>TRBV11-2|TRBJ1-2|once|NA
TGTGCCAGCAGCTTTGGTAGAGCTAACTATGGCTACACCTTC
CASSFGRANYGYTF
>TRBV7-9|TRBJ2-3|NA|TRBD2
TGTGCCAGCAGCCCGGGGACTAGAGGGGCGCAGTATTTT
CASSPGTRGAQYF
>TRBV2|TRBJ1-1|NA|TRBD1
TGTGCCAGCAGTGAAGGGGGGACAGGGCACAACACTGAAGCTTTCTTT
CASSEGGTGHNTEAFF
>TRBV7-3|TRBJ1-1|NA|NA
TGTGCCAGCAGCTTAAATGGGAGACCCTTGACATCGAACACTGAAGCTTTCTTT
CASSLNGRPLTSNTEAFF